This T cell receptor beta chain appears in the sequencing data of a study of blood T cell repertoires in COVID-19. The participants were between roughly 18 and 100 years old and came from some 25 US areas. In assigning cohorts, the study relied on participant-reported clinical history. In Cohort 3, a recovered donor had either two negative PCRs, clearance, or symptom resolution. Per the study methods: Amplified reference gene primers provided the basis for estimating nucleated cell counts. This table comes from immunoSEQ multiplex PCR, and its TCRdb copy is limited to in-frame clones, with some not included. The DNA was the basis for D and trimming; V, J and clone size are from that table. The sample lists hundreds of thousands of clones; 70% to 90% were seen once. The specimen was PBMCs or T cells enriched from blood (not recorded which). The receptor comes from a man in his forties or fifties who had recovered from COVID-19.

CDR3 DNA sequence: TGCAGCGGGGGACAGTTTTATACCTATAGCAATCAGCCCCAGCATTTT. This gives the protein CSGGQFYTYSNQPQHF. The chain recombines TRBV29-1 with TRBJ1-5, with 7 bases lining up with TRBD1. V shed 7 bases, J shed 0 bases, and the junction held 12 bases outside the gene matches. The CDR3 length is 16 residues. Per germline, CDR1 SQVTM and CDR2 ANQGSEA.